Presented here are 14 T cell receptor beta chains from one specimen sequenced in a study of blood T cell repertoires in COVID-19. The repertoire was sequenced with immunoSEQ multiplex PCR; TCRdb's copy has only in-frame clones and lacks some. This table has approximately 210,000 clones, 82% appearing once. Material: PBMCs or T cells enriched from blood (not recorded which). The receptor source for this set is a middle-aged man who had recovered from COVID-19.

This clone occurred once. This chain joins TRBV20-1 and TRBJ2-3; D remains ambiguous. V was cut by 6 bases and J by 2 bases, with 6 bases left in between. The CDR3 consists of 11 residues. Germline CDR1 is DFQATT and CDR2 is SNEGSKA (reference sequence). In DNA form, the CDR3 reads TGCAGTGCCCCTTCCACAGATACGCAGTATTTT. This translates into CSAPSTDTQYF.

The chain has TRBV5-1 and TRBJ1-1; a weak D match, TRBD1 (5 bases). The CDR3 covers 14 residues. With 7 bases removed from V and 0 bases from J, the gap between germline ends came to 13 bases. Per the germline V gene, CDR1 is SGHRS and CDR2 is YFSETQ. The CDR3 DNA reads TGCGCCAGCTATTCGGGACTGATGAACACTGAAGCTTTCTTT. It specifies CASYSGLMNTEAFF.

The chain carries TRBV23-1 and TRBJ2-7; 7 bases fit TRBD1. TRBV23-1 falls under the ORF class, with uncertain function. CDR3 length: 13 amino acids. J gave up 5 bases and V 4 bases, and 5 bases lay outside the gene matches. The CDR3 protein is CASSPTGNNEQYF. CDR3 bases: TGCGCCAGCAGTCCGACAGGGAACAACGAGCAGTACTTC.

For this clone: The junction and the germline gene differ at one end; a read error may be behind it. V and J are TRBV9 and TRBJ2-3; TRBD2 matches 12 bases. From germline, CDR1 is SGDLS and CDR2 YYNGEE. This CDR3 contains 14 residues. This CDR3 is CASSPTSGRILKSF. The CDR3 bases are TGTGCCAGCAGCCCCACTAGCGGGAGGATCTTAAAGTCATTT.

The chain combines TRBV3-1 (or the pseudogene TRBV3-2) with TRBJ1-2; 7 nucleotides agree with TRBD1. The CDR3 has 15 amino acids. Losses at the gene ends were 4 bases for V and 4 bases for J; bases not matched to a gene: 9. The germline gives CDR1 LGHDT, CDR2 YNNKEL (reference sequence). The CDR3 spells CASSRLDWTGYGYTF. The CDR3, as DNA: TGTGCCAGCAGCCGCTTAGACTGGACAGGCTATGGCTACACCTTC.

CDR3 sequence: CASKWTGVTEAFF. The CDR3 nucleotides read TGTGCCAGTAAATGGACGGGGGTCACTGAAGCTTTCTTT. This chain links TRBV19 with TRBJ1-1; perhaps TRBD1 as D (5 bases). There are 13 residues in the CDR3. With 7 bases removed from V and 4 bases from J, the gap between germline ends came to 13 bases. CDR1 and CDR2 (germline): LNHDA, SQIVND (reference sequence).

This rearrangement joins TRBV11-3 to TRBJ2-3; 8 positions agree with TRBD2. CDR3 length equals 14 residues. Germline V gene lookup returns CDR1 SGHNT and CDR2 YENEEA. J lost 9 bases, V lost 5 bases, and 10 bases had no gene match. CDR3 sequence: CASSLGGAMETQYF. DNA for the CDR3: TGTGCCAGCAGCCTCGGGGGGGCGATGGAGACGCAGTATTTT.

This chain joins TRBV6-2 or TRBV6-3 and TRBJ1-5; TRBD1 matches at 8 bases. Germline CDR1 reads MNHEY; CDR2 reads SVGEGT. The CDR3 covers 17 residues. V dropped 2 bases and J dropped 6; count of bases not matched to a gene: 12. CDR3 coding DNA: TGTGCCAGCAGTTACAAGCACTGGACAGGGCAAGGTCAGCCCCAGCATTTT. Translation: CASSYKHWTGQGQPQHF.

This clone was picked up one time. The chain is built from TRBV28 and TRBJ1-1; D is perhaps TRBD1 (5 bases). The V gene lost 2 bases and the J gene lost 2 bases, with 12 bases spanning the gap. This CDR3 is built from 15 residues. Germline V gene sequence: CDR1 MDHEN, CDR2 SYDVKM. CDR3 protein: CASSLDGGGNTEAFF. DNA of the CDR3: TGTGCCAGCAGTTTAGACGGGGGAGGAAACACTGAAGCTTTCTTT.

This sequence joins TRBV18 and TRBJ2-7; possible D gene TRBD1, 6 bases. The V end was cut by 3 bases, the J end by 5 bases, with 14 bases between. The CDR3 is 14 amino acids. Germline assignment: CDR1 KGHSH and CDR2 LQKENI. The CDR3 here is CASSPIGGGNEQYF. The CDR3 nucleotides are TGTGCCAGCTCACCCATAGGGGGTGGTAACGAGCAGTACTTC.

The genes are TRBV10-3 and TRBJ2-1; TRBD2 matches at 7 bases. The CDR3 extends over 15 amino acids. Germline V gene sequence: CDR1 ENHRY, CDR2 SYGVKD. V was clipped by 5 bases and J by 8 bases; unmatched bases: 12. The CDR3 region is CAISQERDGLDEQFF. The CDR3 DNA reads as TGTGCCATCAGTCAGGAGCGGGATGGTTTGGATGAGCAGTTCTTC.

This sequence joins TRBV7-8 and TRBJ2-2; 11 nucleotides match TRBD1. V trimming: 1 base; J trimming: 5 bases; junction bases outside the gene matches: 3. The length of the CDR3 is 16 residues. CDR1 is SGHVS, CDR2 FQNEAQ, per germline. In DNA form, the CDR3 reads TGTGCCAGCAGCTTAGGCGGGACAGGGGGAACCGGGGAGCTGTTTTTT. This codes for CASSLGGTGGTGELFF.

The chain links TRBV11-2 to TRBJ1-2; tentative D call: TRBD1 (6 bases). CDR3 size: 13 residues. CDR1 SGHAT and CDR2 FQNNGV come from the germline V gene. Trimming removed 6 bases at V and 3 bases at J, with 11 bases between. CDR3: CASSSGTHYGYTF. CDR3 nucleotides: TGTGCCAGCAGTTCCGGGACACACTATGGCTACACCTTC.

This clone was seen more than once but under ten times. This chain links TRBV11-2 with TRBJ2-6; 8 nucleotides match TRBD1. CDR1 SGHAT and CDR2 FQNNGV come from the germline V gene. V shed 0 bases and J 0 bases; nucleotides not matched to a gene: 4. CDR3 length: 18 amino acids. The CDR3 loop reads CASSLERDRGSGANVLTF. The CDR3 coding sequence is TGTGCCAGCAGCTTAGAAAGAGACAGGGGCTCTGGGGCCAACGTCCTGACTTTC.